The source of this T cell receptor beta chain is a study of T-cell reconstitution after alpha-beta-depleted transplantation in children. A library of TCRbeta sequences, prepared with unique molecular identifiers, was generated. TCRdb passed the PCR reads through MiXCR, listing each CDR3 protein once. The sample holds over 120,000 distinct CDR3 sequences, 8.8% seen once. This clonotype has at least ten counts. Its antigen is not identified. Study-wide results and caveats: Alpha-beta T cells present about two months after transplant were reported to originate from several hundred expanded graft clones. High day-60 TCRbeta diversity in some patients came from surviving recipient T cells and thymic progenitors.

The sequence was collected from a female patient under 10 years old who had a stem cell transplant for congenital amegakaryocytic thrombocytopenia, so the T cells may come from the graft donor. The specimen comprised PBMCs, mostly from graft donor cells, sampled 180 days after TCRalphabeta/CD19-depleted stem cell transplant.

CDR3 residues: CASSLIGQPQHF. The DNA of the CDR3 is TGTGCCAGCAGCTTAATCGGGCAGCCCCAGCATTTT. The chain employs TRBV5-6 and TRBJ1-5; no definite D call. V lost 2 bases and J 7 bases, leaving 7 bases between the germline ends. Germline values: CDR1 SGHDT, CDR2 YYEEEE. The CDR3 loop spans 12 amino acids.